Below, 18 T cell receptor beta chains from the same sample are listed, as sequenced in a study of blood T cell repertoires in COVID-19. Repertoires were generated with immunoSEQ multiplex PCR, while TCRdb's copy carries only in-frame clones and drops some. This table has roughly 250,000 clones, 70% to 90% appearing once. Material for sequencing was PBMCs or T cells enriched from blood (not recorded which). All receptors come from a man aged 45-60 years who had been exposed to COVID-19.

V and J are TRBV13 and TRBJ2-1; 9 bases align to TRBD2. With 3 bases clipped from V and 4 bases from J, the junction kept 4 bases outside the gene matches. The CDR3 is made up of 15 amino acids. CDR1 and CDR2 (germline): PRHDT, FYEKMQ (reference sequence). CDR3 nucleotides: TGTGCCAGCAGCTTGGAGACTAGCGGATACAATGAGCAGTTCTTC. This codes for CASSLETSGYNEQFF.

Here the CDR3 reads CASSFGTGPSNQPQHF. The CDR3 nucleotides read TGCGCCAGCAGCTTTGGGACAGGCCCTAGCAATCAGCCCCAGCATTTT. The chain combines TRBV4-1 with TRBJ1-5; TRBD1 matches at 8 bases. The junction had 6 bases not matched to a gene; V was cut back by 5 bases and J by 0 bases. CDR3 length equals 16 residues. The V gene's germline CDR1 is MGHRA and CDR2 YSYEKL.

The J gene is TRBJ2-3, the V gene TRBV11-3; 9 nucleotides align to TRBD1. CDR1 and CDR2 (germline): SGHNT, YENEEA. The CDR3 spans 13 residues. Trimming cost V 5 bases and J 6 bases; bases outside gene matches: 3. The CDR3 DNA reads TGTGCCAGCAGCCCCGGGACAGGGGATACGCAGTATTTT. Residues: CASSPGTGDTQYF. The complete variable domain, with remaining parts taken from reference TRBV11-3 and TRBJ2-3, reads EAGVVQSPRYKIIEKKQPVAFWCNPISGHNTLYWYLQNLGQGPELLIRYENEEAVDDSQLPKDRFSAERLKGVDSTLKIQPAELGDSAVYLCASSPGTGDTQYFGPGTRLTVL.

The rearrangement uses TRBV18 and TRBJ2-7; maybe TRBD2 (5 bases). The CDR3 totals 15 residues. CDR1 is KGHSH and CDR2 is LQKENI in the germline V gene. Trimming removed 3 bases at V and 5 bases at J, with 17 bases between. The CDR3 region is CASSPYKNLGDEQYV. The CDR3 nucleotides read TGTGCCAGCTCACCTTATAAGAACCTCGGGGACGAGCAGTACGTC.

The chain is built from TRBV7-9 and TRBJ2-2, with TRBD2 as a possible D gene (6 bases). Germline V CDR1 and CDR2: SEHNR, FQNEAQ (reference sequence). The CDR3 length is 16 residues. V was trimmed by 3 bases and J by 1 base, leaving 12 bases between them. This CDR3 is CASSLGVSGNTGELFF. CDR3 in DNA: TGTGCCAGCAGCTTGGGGGTTAGCGGGAACACCGGGGAGCTGTTTTTT.

The chain employs TRBV7-3 and TRBJ2-5, with TRBD1 as a possible D gene (5 bases). Between the trimmed V and J ends, which lost 2 bases and 1 base, there was a span of 11 bases. The CDR3 runs to 15 residues. In germline, CDR1 is SGHTA, CDR2 FQGTGA. In nucleotides, the CDR3 is TGTGCCAGCAGCTTATTCGCAGGGTCCCAAGAGACCCAGTACTTC. The encoded protein is CASSLFAGSQETQYF.

As concerns this clone: At the DNA level, this CDR3 is encoded by other sequences in the same sample as well. The chain has TRBV5-1 and TRBJ1-3; D uncertain. Germline CDR1 SGHRS, CDR2 YFSETQ. The CDR3 consists of 14 residues. Trimming took 3 bases from V and 1 from J, leaving 8 bases between them. The chain's CDR3 is CASSSSGSGNTIYF. DNA of the CDR3: TGCGCCAGCAGCTCTTCAGGATCTGGAAACACCATATATTTT.

A remark on this clone: Other DNA variants within this sample encode the same CDR3. The CDR3 spells CSASSQGNYGYTF. In DNA form, the CDR3 reads TGCAGTGCTAGTTCACAGGGGAACTATGGCTACACCTTC. The V and J genes are TRBV20-1 and TRBJ1-2; 7 positions agree with TRBD1. This CDR3 contains 13 residues. The V segment lost 3 bases and the J segment 2 bases; nucleotides outside the gene matches: 3. Germline CDR1 and CDR2: DFQATT and SNEGSKA (reference sequence).

CDR3 sequence (DNA): TGTGCCGGATCGGACAGGTGGAGAAATTCACCCCTCCACTTT. Translation gives CAGSDRWRNSPLHF. The chain carries TRBV2 and TRBJ1-6, with 7 bases fitting TRBD1. With 11 bases clipped from V and 7 bases from J, the junction kept 11 bases outside the gene matches. Per germline, CDR1 SNHLY and CDR2 FYNNEI. This CDR3 is 14 amino acids long.

V gene TRBV28 combines with J gene TRBJ1-2, with D possibly TRBD1 on 6 matching bases. The germline CDR1 and CDR2 sequences are MDHEN and SYDVKM. This CDR3 is 13 amino acids long. The ends were cut back, 6 bases at V and 3 bases at J, with 11 bases in the middle. CDR3 sequence (DNA): TGTGCCAGCAGGGACAGTCGGGACTATGGCTACACCTTC. Translation gives CASRDSRDYGYTF.

The chain recombines TRBV2 with TRBJ1-5, with D unresolved. In germline, CDR1 is SNHLY, CDR2 FYNNEI. The germline V and J ends were trimmed by 6 bases and 3 bases, with 12 bases remaining between them. The CDR3 consists of 14 residues. DNA of the CDR3: TGTGCCAGCAGGAAGGATGGAGACAATCAGCCCCAGCATTTT. Translation gives CASRKDGDNQPQHF.

The chain carries TRBV5-1 and TRBJ2-3; D remains ambiguous. Germline-derived CDR1 and CDR2 are SGHRS and YFSETQ. Trimming shortened V by 4 bases and J by 0 bases, and 9 bases separated the two germline ends. The CDR3 runs to 14 residues. The CDR3 reads CASSHSGSTDTQYF. CDR3 DNA sequence: TGCGCCAGCAGCCACTCAGGAAGCACAGATACGCAGTATTTT.

This rearrangement joins TRBV12-3 or TRBV12-4 to TRBJ1-3; D uncertain. The germline V and J ends were trimmed by 6 bases and 6 bases, with 12 bases remaining between them. This CDR3 has 13 residues. The CDR3 region is CASSKIQANTIYF. DNA of the CDR3: TGTGCCAGCAGCAAAATCCAGGCAAACACCATATATTTT.

The V and J genes are TRBV28 and TRBJ1-5; D may be TRBD1 (6 bases). This CDR3 has 16 residues. Trimming removed 5 bases at V and 1 base at J, with 15 bases between. Per germline, CDR1 MDHEN and CDR2 SYDVKM. The CDR3 loop is CASSARVGASNQPQHF. The DNA for the CDR3 is TGTGCCAGCAGTGCCAGAGTGGGGGCGAGCAATCAGCCCCAGCATTTT.

This clone showed up many times. This chain links TRBV6-1 with TRBJ1-1, with 8 bases that match TRBD1. This CDR3 contains 15 residues. Germline V gene sequence: CDR1 MNHNS, CDR2 SASEGT. V dropped 3 bases and J dropped 4; count of bases not matched to a gene: 7. The CDR3 spells CASSDLSTGGTEAFF. The CDR3 nucleotides are TGTGCCAGCAGTGACCTCTCTACAGGGGGCACTGAAGCTTTCTTT.

V and J are TRBV5-1 and TRBJ2-2; possibly TRBD2 for D (6 bases). The CDR3 has 17 amino acids. Trimming cost V 1 base and J 0 bases, with 13 bases left between them. Per germline, CDR1 SGHRS and CDR2 YFSETQ. The CDR3 spells CASSLNRGGTNTGELFF. The CDR3 bases are TGCGCCAGCAGCTTGAATCGCGGCGGGACGAACACCGGGGAGCTGTTTTTT.

This clone has just one count. CDR3 coding DNA: TGTGCCAGCCGGCGGGGCGGGGGGAGCTCCTACGAGCAGTACTTC. Translating it yields CASRRGGGSSYEQYF. V is TRBV28 and J is TRBJ2-7; TRBD2 agrees at 8 bases. Trimming cost V 8 bases and J 0 bases; bases outside gene matches: 9. This CDR3 is 15 amino acids long. Germline V gene data show CDR1 as MDHEN and CDR2 as SYDVKM.

The chain has TRBV7-2 and TRBJ1-2; TRBD1 might be the D (6 bases). Trimming shortened V by 4 bases and J by 4 bases, and 13 bases separated the two germline ends. The CDR3 totals 14 residues. Germline loops: CDR1 SGHTA, CDR2 FQGNSA. For the CDR3, the DNA is TGTGCCAGCAGCTCAACCGGACAGCGCTATGGCTACACCTTC. This translates into CASSSTGQRYGYTF.